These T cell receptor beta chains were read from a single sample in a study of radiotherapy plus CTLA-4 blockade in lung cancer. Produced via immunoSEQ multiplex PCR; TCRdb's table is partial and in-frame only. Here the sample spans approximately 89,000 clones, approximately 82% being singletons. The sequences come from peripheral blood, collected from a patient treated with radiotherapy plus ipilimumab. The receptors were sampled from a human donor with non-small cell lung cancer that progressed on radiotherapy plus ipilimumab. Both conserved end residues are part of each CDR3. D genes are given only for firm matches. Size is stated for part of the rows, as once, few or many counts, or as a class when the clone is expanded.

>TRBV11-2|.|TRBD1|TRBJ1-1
TGTGCCAGCAGCCTTCAGGGGGCAGCCAACACTGAAGCTTTCTTT
CASSLQGAANTEAFF
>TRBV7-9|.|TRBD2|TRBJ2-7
TGTGCCAGCGACTCCCAACCAGCGGGGGCGAAGAACGAGCAGTACTTC
CASDSQPAGAKNEQYF
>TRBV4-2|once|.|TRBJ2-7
TGTGCCAGCAGCCAAGAATTGACAGTTGGAACCTACGAGCAGTACTTC
CASSQELTVGTYEQYF
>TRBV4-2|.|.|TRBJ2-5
TGTGCCAGCAGCCGCCCCGGGTTCCAAGAGACCCAGTACTTC
CASSRPGFQETQYF
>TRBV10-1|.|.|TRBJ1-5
TGCGCCAACCCACAGGGTAGCAATCAGCCCCAGCATTTT
CANPQGSNQPQHF
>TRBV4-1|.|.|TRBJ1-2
TGCGCCAGCAGCCAAGAATGGGGGCGCGGCGGCTACACCTTC
CASSQEWGRGGYTF
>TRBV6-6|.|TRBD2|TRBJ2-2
TGTGCCAGCAGACCCGGACTAGCGGACACCGGGGAGCTGTTTTTT
CASRPGLADTGELFF
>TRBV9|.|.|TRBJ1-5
TGTGCCAGCAGCGTAGGGAGCAATCAGCCCCAGCATTTT
CASSVGSNQPQHF
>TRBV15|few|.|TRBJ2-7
TGTGCCACCAGCAGAGATTGGGTAACCATCAGCTACGAGCAGTACTTC
CATSRDWVTISYEQYF
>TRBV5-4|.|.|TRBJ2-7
TGTGCCAGCAGCTTGGAGGCCTCCTACGAGCAGTACTTC
CASSLEASYEQYF
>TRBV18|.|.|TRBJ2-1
TGTGCCAGCTCACCGGTGGGGGACAATGAGCAGTTCTTC
CASSPVGDNEQFF
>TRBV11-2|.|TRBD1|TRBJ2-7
TGTGCCAGCAGCAGAGTCACAGGGGCCTACGAGCAGTACTTC
CASSRVTGAYEQYF
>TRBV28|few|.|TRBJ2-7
TGTGCCAGCAGTCCTCCGGTTGGATACGAGCAGTACTTC
CASSPPVGYEQYF
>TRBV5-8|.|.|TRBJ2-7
TGTGCCAGCAGCTTGGGCCACTTAACCGAGCAGTACTTC
CASSLGHLTEQYF
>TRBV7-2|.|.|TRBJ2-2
TGTGCCAGCAGCTTAGCGCGCGGGACCGGGGAGCTGTTTTTT
CASSLARGTGELFF
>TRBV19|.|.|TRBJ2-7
TGTGCCAGTAGTATAGGGGTGGAGCAGTACTTC
CASSIGVEQYF
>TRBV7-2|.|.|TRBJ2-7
TGTGCCAGCAGCCCGAGTTTTGAGCAGTACTTC
CASSPSFEQYF
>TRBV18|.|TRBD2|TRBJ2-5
TGTGCCAGCTCACCACAGCAAGGACTAGCTCAAGAGACCCAGTACTTC
CASSPQQGLAQETQYF
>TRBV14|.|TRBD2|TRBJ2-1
TGTGCCAGCAGCTTCTATGGGACTAGCGGGATAGGAGAGCAGTTCTTC
CASSFYGTSGIGEQFF
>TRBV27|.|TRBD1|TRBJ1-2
TGTGCCAGCAGTTCGGACAGGCGCTATGGCTACACCTTC
CASSSDRRYGYTF
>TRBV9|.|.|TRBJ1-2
TGTGCCAGCAGCACCGGGGCAGGGTCCTATGGCTACACCTTC
CASSTGAGSYGYTF
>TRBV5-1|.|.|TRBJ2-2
TGCGCCAGCAGCCCCGTCAGGGAAACCGGGGAGCTGTTTTTT
CASSPVRETGELFF
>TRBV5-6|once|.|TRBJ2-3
TGTGCCAGCAGCTTACTTCGCGGACCCCGGTATTTT
CASSLLRGPRYF
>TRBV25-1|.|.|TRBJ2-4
TGTGCCAGCAGTGACGGGGTCCTGACCAAAAACATTCAGTACTTC
CASSDGVLTKNIQYF
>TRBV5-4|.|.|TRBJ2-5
TGTGCCAGCAGCCCAGGAGGTGGGGAGACCCAGTACTTC
CASSPGGGETQYF
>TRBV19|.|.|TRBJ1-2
TGTGCCAGTAGGCCTACAGGGAGGGAGGGCTACACCTTC
CASRPTGREGYTF
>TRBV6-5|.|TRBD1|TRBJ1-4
TGTGCCAGCAGCTACGATGGACAGGGGGCTAGAAAACTGTTTTTT
CASSYDGQGARKLFF
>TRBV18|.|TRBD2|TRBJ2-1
TGTGCCAGCTCAGAAGGGACTACCCCCTACAATGAGCAGTTCTTC
CASSEGTTPYNEQFF
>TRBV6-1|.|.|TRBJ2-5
TGTGCCAGCATTATGAGGAGGCAAGAGACCCAGTACTTC
CASIMRRQETQYF
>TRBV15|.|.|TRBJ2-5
TGTGCCACCAGCAGAAACAACCAAGAGACCCAGTACTTC
CATSRNNQETQYF
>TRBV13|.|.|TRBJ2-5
TGTGCCAGCAGCTCATCCCTGCAGGGCGGAGAGACCCAGTACTTC
CASSSSLQGGETQYF
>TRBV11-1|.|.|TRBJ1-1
TGTGCCAGCAGCCCAAGGGGGAACACTGAAGCTTTCTTT
CASSPRGNTEAFF
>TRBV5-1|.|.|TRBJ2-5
TGCGCCAGCAGCTTGGTAGAGACCCAGTACTTC
CASSLVETQYF
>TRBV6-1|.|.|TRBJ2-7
TGTGCCAGCAAAAAGACGGGGTCCTACGAGCAGTACTTC
CASKKTGSYEQYF
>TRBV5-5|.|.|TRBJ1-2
TGTGCCAGCAGCTTGGCACCCAACTATGGCTACACCTTC
CASSLAPNYGYTF